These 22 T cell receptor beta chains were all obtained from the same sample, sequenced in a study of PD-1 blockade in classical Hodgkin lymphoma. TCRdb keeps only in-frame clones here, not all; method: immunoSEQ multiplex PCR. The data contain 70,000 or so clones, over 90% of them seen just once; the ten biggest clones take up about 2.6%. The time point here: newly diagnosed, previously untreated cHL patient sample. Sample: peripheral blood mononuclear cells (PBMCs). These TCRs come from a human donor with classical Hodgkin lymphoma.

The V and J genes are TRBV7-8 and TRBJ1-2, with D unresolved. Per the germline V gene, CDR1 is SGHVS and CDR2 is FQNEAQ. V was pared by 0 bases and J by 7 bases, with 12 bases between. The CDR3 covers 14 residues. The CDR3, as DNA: TGTGCCAGCAGCTTAGCGGGAATGAAGCTTGGCTACACCTTC. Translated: CASSLAGMKLGYTF.

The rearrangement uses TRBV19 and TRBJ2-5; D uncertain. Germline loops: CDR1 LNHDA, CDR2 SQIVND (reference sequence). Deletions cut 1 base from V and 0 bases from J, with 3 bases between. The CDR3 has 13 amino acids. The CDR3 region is CASSIAHQETQYF. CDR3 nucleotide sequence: TGTGCCAGTAGTATAGCCCACCAAGAGACCCAGTACTTC.

In DNA, the CDR3 is TGTGCCAGCAGCCCCAGGACTGGGGATCAGCCCCAGCATTTT. It specifies CASSPRTGDQPQHF. The chain couples TRBV7-2 to TRBJ1-5; D uncertain. This CDR3 spans 14 amino acids. Trimming took off 5 bases at V and 5 bases at J, with 13 bases between the two ends. Germline assignment: CDR1 SGHTA and CDR2 FQGNSA. The full variable domain, in which reference TRBV7-2 and TRBJ1-5 provide the parts outside the CDR3, is GAGVSQSPSNKVTEKGKDVELRCDPISGHTALYWYRQSLGQGLEFLIYFQGNSAPDKSGLPSDRFSAERTGGSVSTLTIQRTQQEDSAVYLCASSPRTGDQPQHFGDGTRLSIL.

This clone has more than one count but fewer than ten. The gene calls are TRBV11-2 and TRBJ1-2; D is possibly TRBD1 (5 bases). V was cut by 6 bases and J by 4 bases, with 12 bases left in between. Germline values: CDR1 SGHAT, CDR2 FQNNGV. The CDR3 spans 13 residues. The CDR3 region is CASRGQTGYGYTF. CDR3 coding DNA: TGTGCCAGCAGGGGGCAAACGGGCTATGGCTACACCTTC. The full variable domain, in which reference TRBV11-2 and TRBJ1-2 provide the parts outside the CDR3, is EAGVAQSPRYKIIEKRQSVAFWCNPISGHATLYWYQQILGQGPKLLIQFQNNGVVDDSQLPKDRFSAERLKGVDSTLKIQPAKLEDSAVYLCASRGQTGYGYTFGSGTRLTVV.

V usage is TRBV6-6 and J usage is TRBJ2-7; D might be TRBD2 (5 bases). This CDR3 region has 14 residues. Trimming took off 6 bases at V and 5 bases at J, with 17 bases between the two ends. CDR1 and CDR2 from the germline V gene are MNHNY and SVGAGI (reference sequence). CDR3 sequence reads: CASSLIGGFHEQYF. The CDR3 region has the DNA TGTGCCAGCAGCCTCATTGGCGGGTTCCACGAGCAGTACTTC.

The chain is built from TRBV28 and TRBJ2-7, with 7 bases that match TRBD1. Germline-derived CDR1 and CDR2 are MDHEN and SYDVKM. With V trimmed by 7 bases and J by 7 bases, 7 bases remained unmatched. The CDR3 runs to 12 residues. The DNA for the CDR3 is TGTGCCAGCACGAACAGGGGCCTGGAGCAGTACTTC. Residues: CASTNRGLEQYF.

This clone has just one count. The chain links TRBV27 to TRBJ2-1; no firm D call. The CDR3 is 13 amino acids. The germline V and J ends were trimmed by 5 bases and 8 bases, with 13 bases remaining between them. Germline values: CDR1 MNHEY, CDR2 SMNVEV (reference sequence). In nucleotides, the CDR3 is TGTGCCAGCAGTCTAATGGGTAGGGATGAGCAGTTCTTC. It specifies CASSLMGRDEQFF.

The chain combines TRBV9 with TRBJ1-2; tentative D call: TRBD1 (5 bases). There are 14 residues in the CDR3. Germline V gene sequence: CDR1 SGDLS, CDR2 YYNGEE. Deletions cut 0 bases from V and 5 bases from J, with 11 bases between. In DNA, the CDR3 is TGTGCCAGCAGCGTAGTAGAGACAGCTTATGGCTACACCTTC. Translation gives CASSVVETAYGYTF.

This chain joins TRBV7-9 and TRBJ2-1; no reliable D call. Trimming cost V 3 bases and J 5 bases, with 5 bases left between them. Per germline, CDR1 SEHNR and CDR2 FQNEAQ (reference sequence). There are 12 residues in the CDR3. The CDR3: CASSFGHNEQFF. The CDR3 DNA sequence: TGTGCCAGCAGCTTTGGCCACAATGAGCAGTTCTTC.

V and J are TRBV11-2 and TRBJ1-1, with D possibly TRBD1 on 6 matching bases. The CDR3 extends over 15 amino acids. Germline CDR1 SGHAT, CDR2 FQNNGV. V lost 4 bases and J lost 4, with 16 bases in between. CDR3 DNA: TGTGCCAGCAGCTCGGGCGCAGGGGTGGGCACTGAAGCTTTCTTT. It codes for CASSSGAGVGTEAFF.

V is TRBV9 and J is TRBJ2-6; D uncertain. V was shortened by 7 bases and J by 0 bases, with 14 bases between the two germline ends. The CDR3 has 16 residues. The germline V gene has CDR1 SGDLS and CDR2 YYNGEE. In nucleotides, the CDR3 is TGTGCCAGCGGACGATCACACCCCTCTGGGGCCAACGTCCTGACTTTC. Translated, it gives CASGRSHPSGANVLTF.

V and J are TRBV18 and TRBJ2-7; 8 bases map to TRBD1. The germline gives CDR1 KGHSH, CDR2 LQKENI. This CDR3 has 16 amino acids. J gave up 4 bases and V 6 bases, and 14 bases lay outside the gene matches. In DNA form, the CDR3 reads TGTGCCAGCTCCGGAAGACAGGGGCCCTCCCCATACGAGCAGTACTTC. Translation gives CASSGRQGPSPYEQYF.

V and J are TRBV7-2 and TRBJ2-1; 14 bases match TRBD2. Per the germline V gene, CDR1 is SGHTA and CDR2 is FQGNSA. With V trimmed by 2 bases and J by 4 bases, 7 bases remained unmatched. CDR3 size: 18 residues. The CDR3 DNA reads TGTGCCAGCAGCTTAAGGGTGACTAGCGGGGGGGAATACAATGAGCAGTTCTTC. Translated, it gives CASSLRVTSGGEYNEQFF.

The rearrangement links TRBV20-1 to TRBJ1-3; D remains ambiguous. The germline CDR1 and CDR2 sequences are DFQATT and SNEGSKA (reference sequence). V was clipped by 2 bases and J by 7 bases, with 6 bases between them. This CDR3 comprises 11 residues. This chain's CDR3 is CSARRLNTIYF. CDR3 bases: TGCAGTGCTAGACGTCTTAACACCATATATTTT.

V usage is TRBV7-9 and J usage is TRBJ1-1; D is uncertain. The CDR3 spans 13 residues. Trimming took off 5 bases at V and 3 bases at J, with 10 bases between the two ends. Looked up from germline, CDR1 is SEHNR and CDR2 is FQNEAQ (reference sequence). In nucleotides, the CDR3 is TGTGCCAGCAGCCTCCTGGGTGACACTGAAGCTTTCTTT. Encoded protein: CASSLLGDTEAFF.

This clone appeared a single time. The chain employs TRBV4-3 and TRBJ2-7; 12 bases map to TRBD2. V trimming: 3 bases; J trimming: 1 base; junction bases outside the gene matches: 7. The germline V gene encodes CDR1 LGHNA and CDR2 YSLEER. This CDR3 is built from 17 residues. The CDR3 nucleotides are TGCGCCAGCAGCCACTACTCTAGCGGGAGGGGTTCCTACGAGCAGTACTTC. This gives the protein CASSHYSSGRGSYEQYF.

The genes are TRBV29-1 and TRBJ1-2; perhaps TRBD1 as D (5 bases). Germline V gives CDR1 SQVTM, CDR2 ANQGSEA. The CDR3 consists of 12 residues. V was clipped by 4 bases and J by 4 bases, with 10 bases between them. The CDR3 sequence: CSVVGQGYGYTF. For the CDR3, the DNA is TGCAGCGTTGTAGGGCAGGGCTATGGCTACACCTTC. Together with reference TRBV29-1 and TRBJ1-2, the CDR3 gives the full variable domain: SAVISQKPSRDICQRGTSLTIQCQVDSQVTMMFWYRQQPGQSLTLIATANQGSEATYESGFVIDKFPISRPNLTFSTLTVSNMSPEDSSIYLCSVVGQGYGYTFGSGTRLTVV.

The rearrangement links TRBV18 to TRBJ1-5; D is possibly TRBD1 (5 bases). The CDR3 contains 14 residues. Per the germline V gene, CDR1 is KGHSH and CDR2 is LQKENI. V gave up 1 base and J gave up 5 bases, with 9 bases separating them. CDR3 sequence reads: CASSPLRGDQPQHF. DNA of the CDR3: TGTGCCAGCTCACCACTGCGGGGCGATCAGCCCCAGCATTTT.

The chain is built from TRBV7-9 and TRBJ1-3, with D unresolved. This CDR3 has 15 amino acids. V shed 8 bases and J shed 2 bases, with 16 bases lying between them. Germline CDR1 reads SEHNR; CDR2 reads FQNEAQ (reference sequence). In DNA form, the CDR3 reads TGTGCCAGCTTGTGGACGGCTGGGGCTGGAAACACCATATATTTT. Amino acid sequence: CASLWTAGAGNTIYF.

CDR3 DNA sequence: TGTGCTAGTGCTCGGGAAGCCGGGGAGCTGTTTTTT. Protein sequence: CASAREAGELFF. The V gene is TRBV12-5, the J gene TRBJ2-2; possible D gene TRBD2, 5 bases. The ends were cut back, 7 bases at V and 6 bases at J, with 9 bases in the middle. Looked up from germline, CDR1 is LGHNT and CDR2 is FRNRAP. The CDR3 contains 12 residues. Based on the CDR3 plus reference TRBV12-5 and TRBJ2-2, the full variable domain is DARVTQTPRHKVTEMGQEVTMRCQPILGHNTVFWYRQTMMQGLELLAYFRNRAPLDDSGMPKDRFSAEMPDATLATLKIQPSEPRDSAVYFCASAREAGELFFGEGSRLTVL.

The CDR3 region has the DNA TGCGCCAGCAGCTTGGCCGGTCAGGGGGTACTCTACGAGCAGTACTTC. It is translated as CASSLAGQGVLYEQYF. V usage is TRBV5-1 and J usage is TRBJ2-7, with TRBD1 matching over 7 bases. This CDR3 comprises 16 residues. The ends lost 0 bases at V and 3 bases at J; junction bases unmatched: 9. Germline CDR1 SGHRS, CDR2 YFSETQ. The entire variable domain, with the rest obtained from reference TRBV5-1 and TRBJ2-7, is as follows: KAGVTQTPRYLIKTRGQQVTLSCSPISGHRSVSWYQQTPGQGLQFLFEYFSETQRNKGNFPGRFSGRQFSNSRSEMNVSTLELGDSALYLCASSLAGQGVLYEQYFGPGTRLTVT.

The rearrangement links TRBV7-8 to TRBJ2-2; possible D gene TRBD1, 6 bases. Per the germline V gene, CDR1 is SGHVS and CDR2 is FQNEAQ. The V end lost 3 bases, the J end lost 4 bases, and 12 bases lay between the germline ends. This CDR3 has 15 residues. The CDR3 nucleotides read TGTGCCAGCAGCTTCCGGGACATAACCACCGGGGAGCTGTTTTTT. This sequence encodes CASSFRDITTGELFF.